This is a list of T cell receptor beta chains from one sample in a study of cytomegalovirus exposure and HLA in healthy donors. Profiling relied on immunoSEQ multiplex PCR, and the TCRdb table lists in-frame clones only, not all of them. The sample has roughly 140,000 clones, roughly 85% seen once. Sequencing was carried out using PBMCs. The receptor set was obtained from a woman in her thirties in good health and CMV-seronegative. Both conserved end residues are part of each CDR3. The D gene is left open where the match is weak. Only some rows state a clone size, as once, few, many or a class for expanded clones.

>TRBJ2-1|NA|TRBV27|NA
CASSYYRDNEQFF
TGTGCCAGCAGTTACTACAGGGACAATGAGCAGTTCTTC
>TRBJ2-2|few|TRBV6-6|TRBD1
CASSRQGANTGELFF
TGTGCCAGCAGCCGACAGGGGGCAAACACCGGGGAGCTGTTTTTT
>TRBJ1-1|NA|TRBV4-2|NA
CASSLGLFAFF
TGTGCCAGCAGCCTTGGACTGTTTGCTTTCTTT
>TRBJ1-5|NA|TRBV28|NA
CASNENGQPQHF
TGTGCCAGCAACGAAAACGGTCAGCCCCAGCATTTT
>TRBJ1-2|once|TRBV28|TRBD1
CASRDRGRNYGYTF
TGTGCCAGCAGGGACAGGGGTCGCAACTATGGCTACACCTTC
>TRBJ1-1|NA|TRBV5-1|NA
CASSFQGSPTKNTEAFF
TGCGCCAGCAGCTTCCAGGGGAGCCCGACGAAAAACACTGAAGCTTTCTTT
>TRBJ2-1|NA|TRBV6-5|TRBD2
CASSQTRTSGYEQFF
TGTGCCAGCAGTCAAACCCGGACTAGCGGCTATGAGCAGTTCTTC
>TRBJ2-1|NA|TRBV9|NA
CASSVYEEPSSYNEQFF
TGTGCCAGCAGCGTGTACGAGGAACCAAGCTCCTACAATGAGCAGTTCTTC
>TRBJ1-2|once|TRBV18|NA
CASSPQEGVTGYTF
TGTGCCAGCTCACCACAAGAGGGAGTAACTGGCTACACCTTC
>TRBJ2-7|NA|TRBV7-8|TRBD1
CASSDRDRGLEQYF
TGTGCCAGCAGCGACCGGGACAGGGGGCTTGAGCAGTACTTC
>TRBJ1-6|once|TRBV5-6|NA
CASSTETGGASPLHF
TGTGCCAGCAGCACCGAGACAGGAGGTGCGTCACCCCTCCACTTT
>TRBJ2-1|NA|TRBV5-1|TRBD2
CASSYRGGNEQFF
TGCGCCAGCAGCTACCGGGGGGGCAATGAGCAGTTCTTC
>TRBJ2-2|once|TRBV18|TRBD1
CASSAGQANTGELFF
TGTGCCAGCTCAGCAGGACAGGCGAACACCGGGGAGCTGTTTTTT
>TRBJ2-7|NA|TRBV30|TRBD2
CAFFSGGGTYEQYF
TGTGCCTTCTTCTCCGGGGGGGGGACCTACGAGCAGTACTTC
>TRBJ2-5|once|TRBV9|NA
CASSVGYTEETQYF
TGTGCCAGCAGCGTAGGCTACACAGAGGAGACCCAGTACTTC
>TRBJ1-1|NA|TRBV10-3|NA
CAISESNKNTEAFF
TGTGCCATCAGTGAGTCGAACAAGAACACTGAAGCTTTCTTT
>TRBJ2-3|NA|TRBV23-1|NA
CASSQSPIGSRTDTQYF
TGCGCCAGCAGTCAATCGCCCATCGGGTCCCGCACAGATACGCAGTATTTT
>TRBJ2-7|NA|TRBV7-2|TRBD1
CASSLDPGQGMYEQYF
TGTGCCAGCAGCTTGGACCCGGGACAGGGTATGTACGAGCAGTACTTC
>TRBJ2-7|NA|TRBV4-3|TRBD2
CASSQGNGLAGGYEQYF
TGCGCCAGCAGCCAAGGGAACGGGCTAGCGGGGGGGTACGAGCAGTACTTC
>TRBJ1-4|NA|TRBV28|TRBD1
CASIMTGVEKLFF
TGTGCCAGCATCATGACAGGGGTTGAAAAACTGTTTTTT
>TRBJ2-7|NA|TRBV29-1|TRBD1
CSVEEQGASYEQYF
TGCAGCGTTGAGGAACAGGGGGCATCCTACGAGCAGTACTTC
>TRBJ2-7|NA|TRBV5-8|TRBD1
CASSTDRTYEQYF
TGTGCCAGCAGCACGGACAGGACCTACGAGCAGTACTTC
>TRBJ1-3|NA|TRBV14|NA
CASSLQRGNTIYF
TGTGCCAGCAGCTTACAAAGGGGGAACACCATATATTTT
>TRBJ2-7|NA|TRBV4-3|NA
CASSQDTVAYEQYF
TGCGCCAGCAGCCAAGATACAGTAGCCTACGAGCAGTACTTC
>TRBJ2-1|few|TRBV6-1|TRBD1
CASVRQGSSYNEQFF
TGTGCCAGCGTTCGACAGGGTAGCTCCTACAATGAGCAGTTCTTC
>TRBJ1-5|NA|TRBV6-5|TRBD1
CASSRNRGGQPQHF
TGTGCCAGCAGCCGCAACAGGGGCGGCCAGCCCCAGCATTTT
>TRBJ1-2|few|TRBV11-2|TRBD1
CASSYDRGANYGYTF
TGTGCCAGCAGCTACGACAGGGGCGCTAACTATGGCTACACCTTC
>TRBJ2-4|NA|TRBV7-9|NA
CASSSGNIQYF
TGTGCCAGCAGCTCCGGAAACATTCAGTACTTC
>TRBJ1-1|NA|TRBV29-1|TRBD1
CSDLTGDSNTEAFF
TGCAGCGACCTAACAGGGGACTCGAACACTGAAGCTTTCTTT
>TRBJ1-6|NA|TRBV5-8|TRBD1
CASSLSMTGNNSPLHF
TGTGCCAGCAGCTTGAGTATGACAGGGAATAATTCACCCCTCCACTTT
>TRBJ2-6|NA|TRBV7-8|NA
CASNEGSPGANVLTF
TGTGCCAGCAACGAGGGTTCTCCTGGGGCCAACGTCCTGACTTTC
>TRBJ1-2|NA|TRBV29-1|TRBD1
CSVVQGDYGYTF
TGCAGCGTCGTGCAGGGGGACTATGGCTACACCTTC
>TRBJ1-4|NA|TRBV5-5|NA
CASSLVGTPNEKLFF
TGTGCCAGCAGCTTGGTTGGGACTCCTAATGAAAAACTGTTTTTT
>TRBJ1-2|NA|TRBV18|TRBD1
CASSRHPTLDRVYGYTF
TGTGCCAGCTCACGACACCCCACTCTGGACAGGGTCTATGGCTACACCTTC
>TRBJ2-6|few|TRBV6-1|TRBD2
CASRGLNAGANVLTF
TGTGCCAGCAGGGGACTAAATGCTGGGGCCAACGTCCTGACTTTC
>TRBJ2-2|many|TRBV7-9|NA
CASSLRAGETGELFF
TGTGCCAGCAGCTTACGGGCAGGGGAAACCGGGGAGCTGTTTTTT
>TRBJ2-5|NA|TRBV27|TRBD2
CASSFWAGSGGASDQETQYF
TGTGCCAGCAGTTTTTGGGCGGGTAGCGGGGGGGCCTCGGACCAAGAGACCCAGTACTTC
>TRBJ2-1|NA|TRBV27|TRBD2
CASSSLTSGGNNEQFF
TGTGCCAGCAGTTCACTAACTAGCGGGGGTAACAATGAGCAGTTCTTC
>TRBJ2-7|NA|TRBV5-1|NA
CASSSFRGDATYEQYF
TGCGCCAGCAGCTCCTTTCGCGGTGATGCTACCTACGAGCAGTACTTC
>TRBJ2-5|NA|TRBV6-5|TRBD2
CASSSGGLGSQYF
TGTGCCAGCAGTTCGGGGGGACTAGGGAGCCAGTACTTC
>TRBJ1-1|once|TRBV7-2|NA
CASSLDGPATQAFF
TGTGCCAGCAGCTTAGATGGGCCGGCTACACAAGCTTTCTTT
>TRBJ1-2|NA|TRBV9|TRBD1
CASSRDREYGYTF
TGTGCCAGCAGCCGGGACAGGGAGTATGGCTACACCTTC
>TRBJ1-1|NA|TRBV10-1|TRBD1
CASSRQGLNTEAFF
TGCGCCAGCAGTAGACAGGGGCTCAACACTGAAGCTTTCTTT
>TRBJ2-3|medium-sized|TRBV25-1|TRBD2
CASSDRLAGVTDTQYF
TGTGCCAGCAGTGATCGGCTAGCGGGGGTAACAGATACGCAGTATTTT
>TRBJ1-5|NA|TRBV18|NA
CASSPRRKRDHQPQHF
TGTGCCAGCTCACCACGGAGGAAAAGGGATCATCAGCCCCAGCATTTT
>TRBJ2-7|NA|TRBV4-1|TRBD2
CASSQPGGAYEQYF
TGCGCCAGCAGCCAACCCGGGGGGGCCTACGAGCAGTACTTC
>TRBJ2-2|NA|TRBV18|NA
CASPRAGLNTGELFF
TGTGCCAGCCCACGGGCAGGCCTTAACACCGGGGAGCTGTTTTTT
>TRBJ1-4|NA|TRBV6-5|NA
CASSRGATVEKLFF
TGTGCCAGCAGCCGGGGGGCTACTGTTGAAAAACTGTTTTTT